This entry is about one T cell receptor beta chain. No cognate antigen has been identified for it. It has no much larger one-base neighbor in the sample; base qualities were not kept. This specimen comes from a study of T cell changes during pregnancy in multiple sclerosis (dated by TCRdb to between 2017 and 2020). For the study in its entirety: The study examined how the T cell repertoire changed over the course of pregnancy in women with multiple sclerosis.

The CDR3 has 13 amino acids, counting the end cysteine and phenylalanine. CDR3 DNA is the only sequence kept; it has 39 bases, read in frame from the first base. The germline V gene provides CDR1 MDHEN and CDR2 SYDVKM. V lost 1 base and J lost 1 base; the stretch between them is 4 bases long. Library prep was done by the immunoSEQ multiplex PCR assay. The table was pulled from immuneACCESS by TCRdb, which kept in-frame rearrangements only. Such tables lose some clones; where checked, under half of the loss comes from unresolved V genes, and the rest has no known cause. The sample data list about 42,000 clones, and more than 85% of these were observed just once. The ten largest clones add up to approximately 2% of the sample.

Sequencing used CD4+ T cells from peripheral blood mononuclear cells, obtained after pregnancy. The TCR sequence derives from a female donor in good health, enrolled as a control in a pregnancy study. The rearranged segments are TRBV28 and TRBJ2-5, with the D gene uncertain. The sequenced DNA: TGTGCCAGCAGTTTATCGGTCCAAGAGACCCAGTACTTC. This codes for CASSLSVQETQYF. The full variable domain, completed from the reference TRBV28 and TRBJ2-5 proteins outside the CDR3, reads DVKVTQSSRYLVKRTGEKVFLECVQDMDHENMFWYRQDPGLGLRLIYFSYDVKMKEKGDIPEGYSVSREKKERFSLILESASTNQTSMYLCASSLSVQETQYFGPGTRLLVL.